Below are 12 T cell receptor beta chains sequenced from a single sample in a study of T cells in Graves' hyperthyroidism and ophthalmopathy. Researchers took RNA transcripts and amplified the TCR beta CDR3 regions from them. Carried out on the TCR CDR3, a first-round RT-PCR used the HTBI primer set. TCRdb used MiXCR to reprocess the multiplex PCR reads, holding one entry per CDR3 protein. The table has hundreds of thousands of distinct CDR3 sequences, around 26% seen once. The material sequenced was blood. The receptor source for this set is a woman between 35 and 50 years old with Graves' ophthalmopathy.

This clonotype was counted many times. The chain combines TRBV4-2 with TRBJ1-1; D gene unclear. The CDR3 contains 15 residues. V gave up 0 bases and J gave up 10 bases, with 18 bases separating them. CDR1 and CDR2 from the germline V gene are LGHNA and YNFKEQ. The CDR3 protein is CASSQDLLFTSGAFF. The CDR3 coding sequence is TGTGCCAGCAGCCAAGATCTGTTGTTTACTTCAGGAGCTTTCTTT.

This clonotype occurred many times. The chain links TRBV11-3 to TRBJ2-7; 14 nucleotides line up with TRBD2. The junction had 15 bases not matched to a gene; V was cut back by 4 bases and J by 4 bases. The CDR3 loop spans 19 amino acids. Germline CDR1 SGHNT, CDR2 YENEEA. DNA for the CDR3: TGTGCCAGCAGCTCGACGACTAGCGGGAGGGCCTCCACCCCTTACGAGCAGTACTTC. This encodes CASSSTTSGRASTPYEQYF.

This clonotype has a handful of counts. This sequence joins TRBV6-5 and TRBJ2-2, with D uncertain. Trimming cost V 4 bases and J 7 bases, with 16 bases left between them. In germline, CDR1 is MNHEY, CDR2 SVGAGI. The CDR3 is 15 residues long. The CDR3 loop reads CASSSVGLKIGELFF. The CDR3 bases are TGTGCCAGCAGTTCCGTTGGTCTCAAAATCGGGGAGCTGTTTTTT.

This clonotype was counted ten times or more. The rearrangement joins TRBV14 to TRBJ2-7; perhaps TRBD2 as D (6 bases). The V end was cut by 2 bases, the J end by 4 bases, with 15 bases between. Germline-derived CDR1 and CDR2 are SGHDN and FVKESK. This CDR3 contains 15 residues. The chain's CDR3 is CASSQPGSGRYEQYF. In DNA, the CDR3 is TGTGCCAGCAGCCAACCAGGGTCAGGGAGGTACGAGCAGTACTTC.

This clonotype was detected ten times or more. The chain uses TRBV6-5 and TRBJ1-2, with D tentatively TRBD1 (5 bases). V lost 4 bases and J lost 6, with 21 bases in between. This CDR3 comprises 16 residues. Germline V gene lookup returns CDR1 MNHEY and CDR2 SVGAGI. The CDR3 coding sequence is TGTGCCAGCAGTTCCGACAGACCCGGTTCGATCGATGGCTACACCTTC. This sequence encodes CASSSDRPGSIDGYTF.

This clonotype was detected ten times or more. CDR3 nucleotide sequence: TGTGCCAGCAGTTCAGGGGGCATGAACACTGAAGCTTTCTTT. Translating it yields CASSSGGMNTEAFF. The V and J genes are TRBV28 and TRBJ1-1; the match to TRBD1 covers 8 bases. The V segment lost 4 bases and the J segment 0 bases; nucleotides outside the gene matches: 1. This CDR3 spans 14 amino acids. Looked up from germline, CDR1 is MDHEN and CDR2 is SYDVKM.

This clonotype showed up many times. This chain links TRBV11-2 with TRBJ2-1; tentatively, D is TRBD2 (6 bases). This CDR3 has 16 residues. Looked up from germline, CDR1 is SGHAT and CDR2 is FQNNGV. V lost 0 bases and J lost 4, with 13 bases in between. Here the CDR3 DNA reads TGTGCCAGCAGCTTAGAGGAGCGGGCCCTATACAATGAGCAGTTCTTC. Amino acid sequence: CASSLEERALYNEQFF. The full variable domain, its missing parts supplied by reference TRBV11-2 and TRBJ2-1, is EAGVAQSPRYKIIEKRQSVAFWCNPISGHATLYWYQQILGQGPKLLIQFQNNGVVDDSQLPKDRFSAERLKGVDSTLKIQPAKLEDSAVYLCASSLEERALYNEQFFGPGTRLTVL.

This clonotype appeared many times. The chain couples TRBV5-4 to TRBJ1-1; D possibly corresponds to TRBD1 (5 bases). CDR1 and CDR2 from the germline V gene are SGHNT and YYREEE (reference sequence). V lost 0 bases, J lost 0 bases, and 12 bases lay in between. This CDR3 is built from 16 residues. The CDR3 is CASSLGQGYMNTEAFF. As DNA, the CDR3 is TGTGCCAGCAGCTTGGGGCAGGGTTACATGAACACTGAAGCTTTCTTT.

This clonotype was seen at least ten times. This CDR3 reads CASSFVQGSYEQYF. CDR3 nucleotides: TGTGCCAGCAGCTTCGTGCAGGGGAGCTACGAGCAGTACTTC. The gene calls are TRBV11-2 and TRBJ2-7; D perhaps matches TRBD1 (6 bases). The CDR3 loop spans 14 amino acids. Germline V gene sequence: CDR1 SGHAT, CDR2 FQNNGV. Trimming removed 3 bases from V and 3 bases from J, with 12 bases in between. The whole variable domain, remainder taken from reference TRBV11-2 and TRBJ2-7, is EAGVAQSPRYKIIEKRQSVAFWCNPISGHATLYWYQQILGQGPKLLIQFQNNGVVDDSQLPKDRFSAERLKGVDSTLKIQPAKLEDSAVYLCASSFVQGSYEQYFGPGTRLTVT.

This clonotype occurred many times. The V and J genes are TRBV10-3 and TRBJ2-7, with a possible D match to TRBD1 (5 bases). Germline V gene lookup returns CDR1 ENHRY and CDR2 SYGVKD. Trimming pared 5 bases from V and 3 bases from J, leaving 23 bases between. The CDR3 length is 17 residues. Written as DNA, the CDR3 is TGTGCCATCAGTTCTACCCCTACTTGGGGCAGAGACTACGAGCAGTACTTC. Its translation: CAISSTPTWGRDYEQYF.

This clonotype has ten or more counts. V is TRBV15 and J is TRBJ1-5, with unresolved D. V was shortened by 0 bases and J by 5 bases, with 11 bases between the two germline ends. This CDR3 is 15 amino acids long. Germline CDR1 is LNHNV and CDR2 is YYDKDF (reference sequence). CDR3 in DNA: TGTGCCACCAGCAGAGATGGGCAGAGTCATCAGCCCCAGCATTTT. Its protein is CATSRDGQSHQPQHF.

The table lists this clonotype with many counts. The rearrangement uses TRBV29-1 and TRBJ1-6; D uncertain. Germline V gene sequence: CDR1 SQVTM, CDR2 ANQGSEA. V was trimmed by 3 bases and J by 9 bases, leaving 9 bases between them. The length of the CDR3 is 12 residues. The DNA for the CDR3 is TGCAGCGTTGAGCCGCGGGGTTCACCCCTCCACTTT. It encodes CSVEPRGSPLHF.